This paragraph covers one T cell receptor beta chain sequence. Antigen: not known. This specimen comes from a study of T-cell memory formation after mild COVID-19. Study-level results: Contracting CD4+ clones sat mainly in CM and EM; CD8+ in EMRA. There was a balanced CD4/CD8 profile in clones contracting day 15 to 85, and later expanders leaned CD4+.

Germline lookup yields CDR1 SGHVS and CDR2 FNYEAQ. The CDR3 contains 13 residues. Deletions cut 8 bases from V and 3 bases from J, with 14 bases between. From the 5' RACE reads, TCRdb called clonotypes with MiXCR, one entry per CDR3 protein. The data contain approximately 440,000 distinct CDR3 sequences, about 19% of them singletons. This TCR was recovered from an adult woman who had mild COVID-19 (a few samples of this study predate the infection). Cell type and time point are not known. The chain is built from TRBV7-6 and TRBJ2-7; perhaps TRBD2 as D (6 bases). Input material: PBMCs or a T cell subset sorted from them (not recorded which). CDR3 amino acids: CASSLRRDYEQYF. The CDR3 DNA reads as TGTGCCAGCTCCCTTCGGCGGGACTACGAGCAGTACTTC. Full variable domain (outside the CDR3, taken from reference TRBV7-6 and TRBJ2-7): GAGVSQSPRYKVTKRGQDVALRCDPISGHVSLYWYRQALGQGPEFLTYFNYEAQQDKSGLPNDRFSAERPEGSISTLTIQRTEQRDSAMYRCASSLRRDYEQYFGPGTRLTVT.